This TCR beta chain was sequenced for a study of T cell responses to AZD1222 COVID-19 vaccine (dated by TCRdb to the early 2020s). Context from the whole study: TCR sequencing covered 230 or so trial participants: 200 to 220 given two doses of AZD1222 and approximately 26 given two doses of MenACWY control vaccine. Trial participants were enrolled by age into subgroups of 18-55, 56-69 and 70-plus years, and around 150, 28 and 57 TCR-sequenced participants, respectively, were included in these subgroups. What the work shows at the level of the full study, not this receptor alone: Participants were mostly white British and included more females than males, and it was suggested by the authors that clonal diversity may have been underestimated. Because no day 14 peak-response samples were available, the repertoires could be characterized only after the peak T cell response. Reportedly, almost half of the unique spike-specific TCRs recognized epitopes lying outside the regions that are mutated in the B.1.351 and B.1.1.7 variants. After two AZD1222 doses, spike-specific TCR breadth and depth were significantly higher than at day 0 and than in MenACWY recipients. Conclusions about previously exposed vaccinees are limited, since just a handful of AZD1222 recipients were seropositive for SARS-CoV-2 at baseline. CD4 TCRs associated with the vaccine covered the entire spike protein, and the dominant responses were in regions 160-218 and 743-854. In the small 56-69-year group, the increase in depth fell short of significance, most likely because of low power.

The CDR3 regions of human TCRbeta chains were subjected to immunosequencing. In the authors' own workflow: Repertoire TCRs were matched against a reference library of SARS-CoV-2-specific TCRs generated with the MIRA antigen-specificity platform. Breadth was defined as the fraction of unique TCRs that were SARS-CoV-2-associated, and depth was defined as the fraction of total T cells that were SARS-CoV-2-associated. Using the MIRA data, each spike-specific TCR was assigned both to the spike region to which the TCR was reactive and to a CD4 or CD8 class. Log10-transformed breadth and depth values were compared by one-way ANOVA with Sidak's multiple comparisons tests. TCRdb stores this immuneACCESS table with in-frame sequences only. Part of the clones is absent; in the studies checked, under half of the shortfall reflects unresolved V genes, and no reason is known for the rest. From that table come the V and J calls and clone size; the DNA was used to work out D and trimming. The sample table shows 35,000 to 50,000 clones, and around 88% are seen once. The ten biggest clones cover roughly 25% of the sample.

Note on this clone: The antigen it recognizes is unknown. No base-level quality is on record; no much larger clone is a single base apart.

The time point label here, explained by the study, means: about 28 days (+/-7) after the second vaccine dose. Because spike-specific TCR depth and breadth did not differ between the two schedules, AZD1222 recipients who got a second dose at roughly 4 weeks were pooled with those who got a second dose at roughly 12 weeks. Vaccinee samples were obtained from the UK trials COV001 and COV002, which included a single-blind randomized controlled phase 2/3 trial of AZD1222 (ChAdOx1 nCoV-19) in healthy adults. For TCRbeta chain sequencing, PBMC samples were collected from trial participants at day 0 and at day 28 after the second dose. The source is an adult who received the AZD1222 COVID-19 vaccine. The sequences come from peripheral blood, collected 28 days after the second AZD1222 dose.

The nucleotide sequence reads as follows: TGTGCCAGCAGTCAGGGACAGGGATACAATGAGCAGTTCTTC. It translates to CASSQGQGYNEQFF. The receptor chain draws on TRBV27 and TRBJ2-1, with 9 bases matching TRBD1. V and J are trimmed by 5 bases and 4 bases, and the gene matches miss 3 bases of the junction. The CDR1 and CDR2 encoded by the germline V gene (reference sequence) are MNHEY and SMNVEV. The CDR3 starts with the cysteine, ends with the phenylalanine, and has 14 residues. The only DNA kept is the CDR3, 42 bases in frame from the first base.